Following are 26 T cell receptor beta chains from one sample sequenced in a study of breast tumors, draining lymph nodes, adjacent tissues. MiXCR, applied by TCRdb to the multiplex PCR reads, yields one record per CDR3 protein. The sample holds some 100,000 distinct CDR3 sequences; 21% are singletons and the top ten take approximately 1.2%. Samples came from axillary lymph nodes draining the breast cancer. Sequences were obtained from axillary lymph node tissue. These receptors were collected from a female donor with breast cancer. Some clones in this sample may be carry-over from other donors' samples.

This clonotype has just a few counts. The rearrangement uses TRBV28 and TRBJ1-6; tentatively, D is TRBD1 (6 bases). V shed 5 bases and J shed 6 bases, with 14 bases lying between them. The germline CDR1 and CDR2 sequences are MDHEN and SYDVKM. CDR3 length equals 15 residues. DNA of the CDR3: TGTGCCAGCAGTCCGCGACAGGAGCTTAATTCACCCCTCCACTTT. It specifies CASSPRQELNSPLHF.

This sequence joins TRBV6-5 and TRBJ2-7; D may be TRBD1 (6 bases). Trimming removed 6 bases from V and 2 bases from J, with 14 bases in between. CDR1 and CDR2 from the germline V gene are MNHEY and SVGAGI. This CDR3 has 14 residues. The CDR3 DNA follows: TGTGCCAGCAGCCCCGGACAGATTCCCTACGAGCAGTACTTC. It specifies CASSPGQIPYEQYF.

This clonotype was seen repeatedly, ten times or more. V is TRBV29-1 and J is TRBJ1-3, with unresolved D. V lost 6 bases, J lost 0 bases, and 6 bases lay in between. Germline V CDR1 and CDR2: SQVTM, ANQGSEA. CDR3 length equals 12 residues. DNA for the CDR3: TGCAGCGTGGCAGTCTCTGGAAACACCATATATTTT. Translating it yields CSVAVSGNTIYF.

Only a few counts were recorded for this clonotype. The chain recombines TRBV27 with TRBJ2-1; D perhaps matches TRBD2 (5 bases). The germline V gene encodes CDR1 MNHEY and CDR2 SMNVEV (reference sequence). The V gene lost 5 bases and the J gene lost 16 bases, with 27 bases spanning the gap. The CDR3 consists of 15 residues. CDR3 coding DNA: TGTGCCAGCAGTCCCCATTCTCTTAGCGTAGGAGAAAGATTCTTC. Translated: CASSPHSLSVGERFF.

Comment on this clonotype: A much larger clone lies a single base off, so this may be a read error. The V call is TRBV6-5, the J call TRBJ2-1; D might be TRBD2 (7 bases). Germline assignment: CDR1 MNHEY and CDR2 SVGAGI. This CDR3 has 15 amino acids. For the CDR3, the DNA is TGTGTCAGCAGTTACTTTGGCGGGGGCTGGAATGAGCAGTTCTTC. Amino acids: CVSSYFGGGWNEQFF.

This clonotype showed up many times. The chain links TRBV5-6 to TRBJ1-2; 7 bases fit TRBD1. The CDR3 covers 15 residues. Losses at the gene ends were 4 bases for V and 3 bases for J; bases not matched to a gene: 9. From germline, CDR1 is SGHDT and CDR2 YYEEEE. CDR3 in amino acids: CASSGGTESYYGYTF. The CDR3 bases are TGTGCCAGCAGCGGGGGGACAGAAAGTTACTATGGCTACACCTTC. Drawing the rest from reference TRBV5-6 and TRBJ1-2, the complete variable domain is DAGVTQSPTHLIKTRGQQVTLRCSPKSGHDTVSWYQQALGQGPQFIFQYYEEEERQRGNFPDRFSGHQFPNYSSELNVNALLLGDSALYLCASSGGTESYYGYTFGSGTRLTVV.

The chain is built from TRBV7-9 and TRBJ2-5; no clear D gene. The CDR3 extends over 10 amino acids. The germline V gene has CDR1 SEHNR and CDR2 FQNEAQ (reference sequence). V dropped 4 bases and J dropped 9 bases, with 6 bases sitting between them. CDR3 in amino acids: CASSSTAQYF. The CDR3 DNA follows: TGTGCCAGCAGCTCCACCGCCCAGTACTTC.

This clonotype has only one observation. The genes are TRBV11-1 and TRBJ1-1; D is uncertain. The CDR3 runs 15 residues. The germline V and J ends were trimmed by 3 bases and 4 bases, with 15 bases remaining between them. The germline V gene has CDR1 SGHAT and CDR2 FQDESV (reference sequence). This CDR3 reads CASSLEEMVGTEAFF. The CDR3 DNA is TGTGCCAGCAGCTTGGAGGAGATGGTGGGCACTGAAGCTTTCTTT.

The J gene is TRBJ1-1, the V gene TRBV7-9; D remains unclear. The germline V and J ends were trimmed by 1 base and 1 base, with 7 bases remaining between them. The CDR3 extends over 14 amino acids. CDR1 and CDR2 (germline): SEHNR, FQNEAQ (reference sequence). The CDR3 sequence is CASSLEGPNTEAFF. Here the CDR3 DNA reads TGTGCCAGCAGCTTAGAAGGGCCGAACACTGAAGCTTTCTTT.

This clonotype showed up just a few times. The V call is TRBV30, the J call TRBJ1-5; weak D call: TRBD1 (6 bases). Trimming took off 0 bases at V and 3 bases at J, with 18 bases between the two ends. From germline, CDR1 is GTSNPN and CDR2 SVGIG (reference sequence). The CDR3 has 17 residues. The CDR3 sequence: CAWSVREWRQANQPQHF. CDR3 coding DNA: TGTGCCTGGAGTGTACGAGAGTGGCGACAGGCCAATCAGCCCCAGCATTTT.

Details on this clonotype: A read error is possible here, since a much larger clone lies one base away. The V call is TRBV29-1, the J call TRBJ1-3, with D uncertain. The CDR3 is made up of 12 amino acids. With 3 bases removed from V and 2 bases from J, the gap between germline ends came to 5 bases. Germline V gives CDR1 SQVTM, CDR2 ANQGSEA. In DNA form, the CDR3 reads TGCAGCGTTGACACCACTGGAAACACCATATATTTT. It is translated as CSVDTTGNTIYF.

This clonotype turned up a few times. The chain links TRBV18 to TRBJ2-1; no clear D gene. Trimming shortened V by 3 bases and J by 5 bases, and 11 bases separated the two germline ends. Germline V gene data show CDR1 as KGHSH and CDR2 as LQKENI. CDR3 length equals 14 residues. CDR3 coding DNA: TGTGCCAGCTCACCCATTCCAAACCACAATGAGCAGTTCTTC. Its protein product is CASSPIPNHNEQFF.

In its sample, this clonotype was seen many times. V usage is TRBV3-1 and J usage is TRBJ1-5; 9 bases agree with TRBD1. V lost 1 base to trimming and J lost 5 bases; unmatched junction nucleotides: 0. Per germline, CDR1 LGHDT and CDR2 YNNKEL (reference sequence). The CDR3 has 14 residues. CDR3 DNA sequence: TGTGCCAGCAGCCAAGGGACAGGGGATCAGCCCCAGCATTTT. Its translation is CASSQGTGDQPQHF.

The chain employs TRBV29-1 and TRBJ1-1; a possible D gene is TRBD1 (6 bases). The CDR3 sequence is 17 residues long. Germline lookup yields CDR1 SQVTM and CDR2 ANQGSEA. With 1 base removed from V and 0 bases from J, the gap between germline ends came to 18 bases. The DNA of the CDR3 is TGCAGCGTTGAAGTTAGGGGGAAGACTCCTTTGAACACTGAAGCTTTCTTT. This translates into CSVEVRGKTPLNTEAFF.

This clonotype was detected ten times or more. This chain links TRBV20-1 with TRBJ2-7; no clear D. The CDR3 contains 11 residues. CDR1 DFQATT and CDR2 SNEGSKA come from the germline V gene (reference sequence). V was cut by 5 bases and J by 6 bases, with 11 bases left in between. For the CDR3, the DNA is TGCAGTGCTCTCCGATCCCCCGAGCAGTACTTC. This translates into CSALRSPEQYF.

Note on this clonotype: A single base separates this from a much larger clone, so it may be a read error. The chain recombines TRBV2 with TRBJ1-4; D possibly corresponds to TRBD1 (5 bases). Trimming shortened V by 4 bases and J by 0 bases, and 6 bases separated the two germline ends. The V gene's germline CDR1 is SNHLY and CDR2 FYNNEI. This CDR3 has 14 amino acids. The CDR3 DNA is TGTGCCAGCAGTGCGGGGGCAACTAATGAAAAACTGTTTTTT. As protein: CASSAGATNEKLFF.

In this sample, this clonotype turned up many times. The CDR3 loop reads CASSRLGEGYTF. The CDR3 DNA is TGTGCCAGCAGCCGGCTGGGGGAAGGCTACACCTTC. The chain has TRBV3-1 and TRBJ1-2, with D perhaps matching TRBD1 (5 bases). The germline CDR1 and CDR2 sequences are LGHDT and YNNKEL (reference sequence). CDR3 length equals 12 residues. The V end lost 4 bases, the J end lost 8 bases, and 11 bases lay between the germline ends.

This clonotype was picked up many times. The chain uses TRBV4-1 and TRBJ1-5; weak D call: TRBD1 (6 bases). Deletions cut 0 bases from V and 0 bases from J, with 9 bases between. This CDR3 has 16 amino acids. CDR1 and CDR2 from the germline V gene are MGHRA and YSYEKL. Here the CDR3 reads CASSQDRGASNQPQHF. Written as DNA, the CDR3 is TGCGCCAGCAGCCAAGATAGGGGGGCTAGCAATCAGCCCCAGCATTTT.

This clonotype has a single count. The rearrangement uses TRBV19 and TRBJ1-2; 7 positions agree with TRBD1. The CDR3 has 14 residues. With 4 bases clipped from V and 2 bases from J, the junction kept 4 bases outside the gene matches. Germline-derived CDR1 and CDR2 are LNHDA and SQIVND (reference sequence). Here the CDR3 reads CASSRDSLNYGYTF. In DNA, the CDR3 is TGTGCCAGTAGTAGGGACAGTTTAAACTATGGCTACACCTTC. Full variable domain (remainder filled in from reference TRBV19 and TRBJ1-2): DGGITQSPKYLFRKEGQNVTLSCEQNLNHDAMYWYRQDPGQGLRLIYYSQIVNDFQKGDIAEGYSVSREKKESFPLTVTSAQKNPTAFYLCASSRDSLNYGYTFGSGTRLTVV.

In this sample, this clonotype turned up many times. The chain recombines TRBV11-2 with TRBJ1-3; a possible D gene is TRBD1 (5 bases). V was clipped by 1 base and J by 2 bases, with 12 bases between them. Germline CDR1 reads SGHAT; CDR2 reads FQNNGV. The CDR3 contains 16 residues. The CDR3 DNA reads as TGTGCCAGCAGCTTAGGGACGGACACGACTGGAAACACCATATATTTT. It encodes CASSLGTDTTGNTIYF.

This clonotype was observed many times. CDR3 in DNA: TGTGCCAGTAGTATCCACACTAGCGGGAGGGCGGATGAGCAGTTCTTC. Protein product: CASSIHTSGRADEQFF. J is TRBJ2-1 and V is TRBV19, with TRBD2 matching over 13 bases. The germline V gene has CDR1 LNHDA and CDR2 SQIVND (reference sequence). V trimming: 3 bases; J trimming: 8 bases; junction bases outside the gene matches: 7. This CDR3 spans 16 amino acids.

This clonotype was found a few times. Mismatch with germline at one junction end may stem from a read error. The chain links TRBV9 to TRBJ1-6; 7 bases line up with TRBD1. Germline CDR1 and CDR2: SGDLS and YYNGEE. The CDR3 has 15 amino acids. The CDR3 loop is CACSPRDRDNSPLHF. CDR3 coding DNA: TGTGCCTGCAGCCCCCGGGACAGAGATAATTCACCCCTCCACTTT.

In this sample, this clonotype turned up many times. The V and J genes are TRBV7-9 and TRBJ2-7; D may be TRBD1 or TRBD2 (5 bases each). From germline, CDR1 is SEHNR and CDR2 FQNEAQ (reference sequence). The V end lost 1 base, the J end lost 7 bases, and 11 bases lay between the germline ends. The CDR3 loop spans 13 amino acids. The CDR3 DNA sequence: TGTGCCAGCAGCTTAGGCAGGGCGGGTGAGCAGTACTTC. Its translation is CASSLGRAGEQYF. Based on the CDR3 plus reference TRBV7-9 and TRBJ2-7, the full variable domain is DTGVSQNPRHKITKRGQNVTFRCDPISEHNRLYWYRQTLGQGPEFLTYFQNEAQLEKSRLLSDRFSAERPKGSFSTLEIQRTEQGDSAMYLCASSLGRAGEQYFGPGTRLTVT.

This clonotype was observed at least ten times. V and J are TRBV4-1 and TRBJ2-7; weak D call: TRBD1 (6 bases). CDR1 and CDR2 from the germline V gene are MGHRA and YSYEKL. With 4 bases removed from V and 0 bases from J, the gap between germline ends came to 13 bases. The CDR3 has 15 amino acids. CDR3 amino acids: CASSPYRALSYEQYF. CDR3 sequence (DNA): TGCGCCAGCAGCCCGTACAGGGCCCTCTCCTACGAGCAGTACTTC.

This clonotype has at least ten counts. The chain couples TRBV20-1 to TRBJ2-7, with 11 bases fitting TRBD2. In germline, CDR1 is DFQATT, CDR2 SNEGSKA (reference sequence). The CDR3 has 17 amino acids. V lost 3 bases and J lost 2; bases outside the gene matches: 12. The CDR3 region is CSASTTSGTPRPYEQYF. The CDR3 DNA reads TGCAGTGCTAGTACGACTAGCGGGACACCCCGACCCTACGAGCAGTACTTC.

This clonotype was recorded many times. The CDR3 nucleotides read TGCAGCGTTGGGGCTAGCACCTACGAGCAGTACTTC. Protein sequence: CSVGASTYEQYF. V and J are TRBV29-1 and TRBJ2-7, with D maybe TRBD2 (5 bases). V lost 4 bases and J lost 2, with 9 bases in between. The CDR3 length is 12 residues. CDR1 is SQVTM, CDR2 ANQGSEA, per germline.